The 30 T cell receptor beta chains below come from one sample, sequenced in a study of blood T cells in healthy people across ages. A second roughly 6 to 11 cycle PCR used barcoded and J-beta primers. TCRdb recomputed calls from the 5' RACE reads with MiXCR, one row per CDR3 protein. The table includes about 630,000 distinct CDR3 sequences, under 25% detected once. The sequenced material came from blood. These receptors were obtained from an older man in good health.

This clonotype was detected many times. This chain connects TRBV5-1 to TRBJ1-5; D may be TRBD1 (6 bases). Germline values: CDR1 SGHRS, CDR2 YFSETQ. Trimming left V 0 bases short and J 4 bases short, with 11 bases between. This CDR3 has 15 residues. The chain's CDR3 is CASSLGGGDNQPQHF. The CDR3 DNA follows: TGCGCCAGCAGCTTGGGCGGGGGCGATAATCAGCCCCAGCATTTT.

This chain uses TRBV10-1 with TRBJ2-5; possibly TRBD2 for D (5 bases). Matching the DNA end better, TRBJ2-7 makes the J call doubtful. Germline values: CDR1 WNHNN, CDR2 SYGVQD (reference sequence). CDR3 length equals 15 residues. The CDR3 is CASSEGTVAGYEQYF. CDR3 coding DNA: TGCGCCAGCAGTGAGGGTACAGTTGCGGGCTACGAGCAGTACTTC.

Points on this clonotype: Its ends do not fully match the called genes, so a read error is possible. V and J are TRBV7-6 and TRBJ2-5, with D maybe TRBD2 (5 bases). The J call may be faulty, since TRBJ2-1 better matches the DNA end. Germline-derived CDR1 and CDR2 are SGHVS and FNYEAQ. The CDR3 is made up of 13 amino acids. The CDR3 spells CACSLARGNEQFF. The CDR3 bases are TGTGCCTGCAGCTTAGCGCGAGGGAATGAGCAGTTCTTC.

In this sample, this clonotype turned up a few times. The chain uses TRBV15 and TRBJ2-7; possibly TRBD2 for D (5 bases). The germline CDR1 and CDR2 sequences are LNHNV and YYDKDF (reference sequence). Trimming stripped 0 bases from V and 2 bases from J, with 17 bases between. The CDR3 contains 17 residues. The CDR3 nucleotides read TGTGCCACCAGCAGAGAAAGTAAGGCGGGTACCGCCTACGAGCAGTACTTC. This encodes CATSRESKAGTAYEQYF.

This clonotype was seen ten or more times. The J gene is TRBJ2-7, the V gene TRBV20-1; D ambiguous. Germline-derived CDR1 and CDR2 are DFQATT and SNEGSKA (reference sequence). The CDR3 spans 12 residues. V lost 2 bases and J lost 5, with 10 bases in between. The CDR3 DNA is TGCAGTGCTAGATATTTGGGGAACGAGCAGTACTTC. This codes for CSARYLGNEQYF.

This clonotype was counted a few times. The rearrangement links TRBV18 to TRBJ1-4, with D maybe TRBD1 (5 bases). Germline CDR1 is KGHSH and CDR2 is LQKENI. There are 15 residues in the CDR3. V was trimmed by 3 bases and J by 5 bases, leaving 13 bases between them. The CDR3, as DNA: TGTGCCAGCTCACCGTCAGGGTTCTTAAATGAAAAACTGTTTTTT. Translated: CASSPSGFLNEKLFF.

The chain has TRBV18 and TRBJ1-5, with 8 bases aligning to TRBD1. The V segment lost 3 bases and the J segment 7 bases; nucleotides outside the gene matches: 8. Germline assignment: CDR1 KGHSH and CDR2 LQKENI. The CDR3 has 15 amino acids. The CDR3 nucleotides read TGTGCCAGCTCACCCCCAGAGACAGGGGTCCAGCCCCAGCATTTT. It encodes CASSPPETGVQPQHF.

V usage is TRBV6-1 and J usage is TRBJ2-2; the D is unclear. Germline V gene sequence: CDR1 MNHNS, CDR2 SASEGT. The CDR3 is 14 residues long. V lost 7 bases and J 6 bases, leaving 15 bases between the germline ends. The CDR3 reads CASTLTGTPGELFF. The CDR3, as DNA: TGTGCCAGCACTCTGACCGGTACTCCCGGGGAGCTGTTTTTT.

In this sample, this clonotype turned up many times. The chain has TRBV28 and TRBJ2-2; 11 bases agree with TRBD2. The trim removed 6 bases at V and 5 bases at J, leaving 2 bases unmatched. The length of the CDR3 is 14 residues. Germline V gene sequence: CDR1 MDHEN, CDR2 SYDVKM. The CDR3 nucleotides are TGTGCCAGCAGACTAGCGGGAGAGACCGGGGAGCTGTTTTTT. This sequence encodes CASRLAGETGELFF.

V usage is TRBV6-4 and J usage is TRBJ2-6; D possibly corresponds to TRBD2 (6 bases). The CDR3 length is 15 residues. Germline-derived CDR1 and CDR2 are MRHNA and SNTAGT. V was clipped by 4 bases and J by 4 bases, with 11 bases between them. The CDR3 here is CASSAGEPGANVLTF. The DNA of the CDR3 is TGTGCCAGCAGTGCGGGAGAACCCGGGGCCAACGTCCTGACTTTC.

This clonotype was counted only a few times. The chain carries TRBV2 and TRBJ2-7; 8 bases agree with TRBD1. The ends lost 10 bases at V and 3 bases at J; junction bases unmatched: 14. CDR3 length equals 15 residues. Germline-derived CDR1 and CDR2 are SNHLY and FYNNEI. The CDR3 spells CANINKGQEFYEQYF. The CDR3 nucleotides are TGTGCCAACATAAATAAGGGACAGGAGTTCTACGAGCAGTACTTC.

This clonotype turned up a few times. The V call is TRBV3-1, the J call TRBJ1-3; D remains unclear. This CDR3 contains 15 residues. V was cut by 2 bases and J by 0 bases, with 8 bases left in between. Germline values: CDR1 LGHDT, CDR2 YNNKEL (reference sequence). CDR3 DNA sequence: TGTGCCAGCAGCCAAAGCACTAGCTCTGGAAACACCATATATTTT. As protein: CASSQSTSSGNTIYF.

This rearrangement joins TRBV14 to TRBJ1-1, with TRBD1 as a possible D gene (5 bases). Germline lookup yields CDR1 SGHDN and CDR2 FVKESK. The CDR3 runs to 14 residues. V shed 6 bases and J shed 1 base, with 12 bases lying between them. CDR3 sequence (DNA): TGTGCCAGCAGTCCGGGACGGTCGAACACTGAAGCTTTCTTT. It specifies CASSPGRSNTEAFF.

This clonotype showed up many times. The genes are TRBV7-2 and TRBJ2-5, with 8 bases that match TRBD2. Looked up from germline, CDR1 is SGHTA and CDR2 is FQGNSA. The junction had 10 bases not matched to a gene; V was cut back by 1 base and J by 6 bases. The CDR3 has 16 amino acids. The CDR3 nucleotides read TGTGCCAGCAGCTTAGACCCCTTAGCGGGAATTAAGACCCAGTACTTC. This gives the protein CASSLDPLAGIKTQYF.

V and J are TRBV6-1 and TRBJ2-5, with TRBD1 as a possible D gene (5 bases). V lost 5 bases to trimming and J lost 2 bases, with 15 bases between them. The CDR3 is 15 residues long. CDR1 and CDR2 (germline): MNHNS, SASEGT. The CDR3 here is CASSPIGHSQETQYF. For the CDR3, the DNA is TGTGCCAGCAGTCCAATTGGACACTCGCAAGAGACCCAGTACTTC.

This clonotype turned up a few times. CDR3 region: CASSAGQGAHEQYF. DNA for the CDR3: TGTGCCAGCAGTGCGGGACAGGGGGCCCACGAGCAGTACTTC. This chain joins TRBV2 and TRBJ2-7; 12 bases agree with TRBD1. Per germline, CDR1 SNHLY and CDR2 FYNNEI. The CDR3 length is 14 residues. The ends lost 4 bases at V and 5 bases at J; junction bases unmatched: 3.

CDR3: CASSFLIRDTQYF. Here the CDR3 DNA reads TGCGCCAGCAGCTTTCTCATCAGAGATACGCAGTATTTT. The chain is built from TRBV5-1 and TRBJ2-3; D call uncertain. V was cut by 2 bases and J by 5 bases, with 9 bases left in between. The CDR3 is 13 residues long. Germline lookup yields CDR1 SGHRS and CDR2 YFSETQ. Variable domain in full (rest from reference TRBV5-1 and TRBJ2-3): KAGVTQTPRYLIKTRGQQVTLSCSPISGHRSVSWYQQTPGQGLQFLFEYFSETQRNKGNFPGRFSGRQFSNSRSEMNVSTLELGDSALYLCASSFLIRDTQYFGPGTRLTVL.

The chain employs TRBV5-1 and TRBJ2-5; 7 nucleotides line up with TRBD1. This CDR3 is 15 amino acids long. The V segment lost 4 bases and the J segment 1 base; nucleotides outside the gene matches: 7. CDR1 is SGHRS, CDR2 YFSETQ, per germline. Here the CDR3 reads CASSQQGQSQETQYF. DNA for the CDR3: TGCGCCAGCAGCCAACAGGGGCAGAGCCAAGAGACCCAGTACTTC.

The V gene is TRBV9, the J gene TRBJ2-7, with 7 bases fitting TRBD1. Trimming removed 7 bases from V and 5 bases from J; junction bases left unmatched: 9. This CDR3 region has 13 residues. Germline-derived CDR1 and CDR2 are SGDLS and YYNGEE. In DNA form, the CDR3 reads TGTGCCAGCTCACTCCTTGGACAGGACGAGCAGTACTTC. Translation gives CASSLLGQDEQYF.

In nucleotides, the CDR3 is TGTGCCAGCAACGCCGGGACACCAAATGAAAAACTGTTTTTT. Protein: CASNAGTPNEKLFF. This chain connects TRBV6-5 to TRBJ1-4, with D perhaps TRBD1 (6 bases). The CDR3 is made up of 14 amino acids. Trimming removed 7 bases at V and 5 bases at J, with 14 bases between. Germline V gene lookup returns CDR1 MNHEY and CDR2 SVGAGI.

The chain carries TRBV6-6 and TRBJ2-3, with D perhaps matching TRBD1 (6 bases). V lost 6 bases and J 2 bases, leaving 12 bases between the germline ends. Looked up from germline, CDR1 is MNHNY and CDR2 is SVGAGI (reference sequence). The CDR3 sequence is 14 residues long. The CDR3 loop is CASRNDRYTDTQYF. The DNA for the CDR3 is TGTGCCAGCAGAAACGACAGGTACACAGATACGCAGTATTTT.

This clonotype has a handful of counts. DNA of the CDR3: TGTGCCAGCAGCTTGGAGCAGGGAAAAGCAGATACGCAGTATTTT. This sequence encodes CASSLEQGKADTQYF. The chain uses TRBV5-4 and TRBJ2-3, with D perhaps matching TRBD1 (5 bases). This CDR3 has 15 residues. CDR1 and CDR2 from the germline V gene are SGHNT and YYREEE (reference sequence). Between the trimmed V and J ends, which lost 0 bases and 4 bases, there was a span of 12 bases.

This clonotype was picked up one time. V gene TRBV28 combines with J gene TRBJ2-7; D is unresolved. Trimming pared 4 bases from V and 3 bases from J, leaving 13 bases between. Germline V lookup: CDR1 MDHEN, CDR2 SYDVKM. This CDR3 spans 14 amino acids. CDR3 sequence: CASSSSSGLYEQYF. CDR3 nucleotide sequence: TGTGCCAGCAGTTCGTCTTCCGGGCTCTACGAGCAGTACTTC.

J is TRBJ2-3 and V is TRBV10-3; 9 nucleotides match TRBD2. The CDR3 runs 15 residues. The V and J ends lost 11 bases and 6 bases, in that order; junction bases with no gene match: 15. Germline CDR1 and CDR2: ENHRY and SYGVKD. This CDR3 is CAAQTPGLAVDTQYF. CDR3 bases: TGTGCCGCCCAAACGCCGGGACTAGCAGTGGATACGCAGTATTTT.

CDR3 sequence: CASRDTNYGYTF. CDR3 sequence (DNA): TGTGCCAGCAGGGACACTAACTATGGCTACACCTTC. The chain is built from TRBV2 and TRBJ1-2, with D possibly being TRBD1 (5 bases). CDR3 length: 12 residues. V lost 6 bases and J lost 0, with 5 bases in between. Germline CDR1 is SNHLY and CDR2 is FYNNEI. The whole variable domain, remainder taken from reference TRBV2 and TRBJ1-2, is EPEVTQTPSHQVTQMGQEVILRCVPISNHLYFYWYRQILGQKVEFLVSFYNNEISEKSEIFDDQFSVERPDGSNFTLKIRSTKLEDSAMYFCASRDTNYGYTFGSGTRLTVV.

This clonotype was counted only a few times. The CDR3 DNA reads TGTGCCAGCAGTAGTAGCGGGTTAGGGTCCTACGAGCAGTACTTC. Translated: CASSSSGLGSYEQYF. V gene TRBV6-2 or TRBV6-3 combines with J gene TRBJ2-5, with TRBD2 matching over 7 bases. The J call may be faulty, since TRBJ2-7 better matches the DNA end. The CDR3 has 15 residues. The germline CDR1 and CDR2 sequences are MNHEY and SVGEGT.

This clonotype has a handful of counts. The rearrangement links TRBV20-1 to TRBJ2-2; the match to TRBD2 covers 7 bases. The length of the CDR3 is 14 residues. V was clipped by 4 bases and J by 4 bases; unmatched bases: 6. CDR1 DFQATT and CDR2 SNEGSKA come from the germline V gene (reference sequence). The CDR3 sequence is CSATAGAGTGELFF. CDR3 bases: TGCAGTGCTACGGCGGGAGCGGGCACCGGGGAGCTGTTTTTT.

The genes are TRBV28 and TRBJ2-5, with D possibly called TRBD1 or TRBD2 (5 bases each). The end of the DNA aligns better with TRBJ2-1, so the J call may be wrong. The CDR3 length is 13 residues. Germline CDR1 is MDHEN and CDR2 is SYDVKM. This CDR3 is CASGTRGPYEQFF. CDR3 coding DNA: TGTGCCAGCGGGACCAGAGGACCCTATGAGCAGTTCTTC.

This chain connects TRBV3-1 to TRBJ1-2; 8 bases line up with TRBD1. The trim removed 5 bases at V and 7 bases at J, leaving 6 bases unmatched. From germline, CDR1 is LGHDT and CDR2 YNNKEL (reference sequence). There are 13 residues in the CDR3. In DNA, the CDR3 is TGTGCCAGCAGCTCAGGGGGCAGAGTTGGCTACACCTTC. Its translation is CASSSGGRVGYTF.

A few counts support this clonotype. V gene TRBV20-1 combines with J gene TRBJ1-1; D possibly corresponds to TRBD1 (6 bases). The CDR3 runs 13 residues. Germline CDR1 reads DFQATT; CDR2 reads SNEGSKA (reference sequence). V lost 3 bases and J 7 bases, leaving 15 bases between the germline ends. The CDR3 bases are TGCAGTGCTAGTAATAGGGGGAACCTTGAAGCTTTCTTT. It translates to CSASNRGNLEAFF.